These 20 T cell receptor beta chains came from one sample sequenced in a study of CD8 T cells in ankylosing spondylitis. In TCRdb, the 5' RACE reads were re-called with MiXCR into one record per CDR3 protein. The table lists 150,000 or so distinct CDR3 sequences, 9.5% to 10% of them singletons. Sequencing used blood, either unsorted or a sorted T cell fraction (not recorded which). The receptor source for this set is a female donor with ankylosing spondylitis or in good health (not recorded which).

The chain couples TRBV6-2 or TRBV6-3 to TRBJ2-1; 14 nucleotides match TRBD2. The CDR3 has 17 amino acids. Trimming cost V 7 bases and J 3 bases; bases outside gene matches: 8. Germline values: CDR1 MNHEY, CDR2 SVGEGT. This chain's CDR3 is CASMGTSGRADYNEQFF. Here the CDR3 DNA reads TGTGCCAGCATGGGGACTAGCGGGAGAGCCGACTACAATGAGCAGTTCTTC.

This clonotype was detected only a few times. This sequence joins TRBV5-1 and TRBJ1-5, with 7 nucleotides matching TRBD1. V shed 8 bases, J shed 1 base, and the junction held 15 bases outside the gene matches. Germline V CDR1 and CDR2: SGHRS, YFSETQ. This CDR3 contains 17 residues. CDR3 DNA sequence: TGCGCCAGAAAAGGGAGGAGGGGGCTTGGAAGCAATCAGCCCCAGCATTTT. This codes for CARKGRRGLGSNQPQHF.

This clonotype has just a few counts. V and J are TRBV6-5 and TRBJ2-1; D gene unclear. V was pared by 0 bases and J by 0 bases, with 3 bases between. CDR1 is MNHEY, CDR2 SVGAGI, per germline. The CDR3 is 14 amino acids. Here the CDR3 reads CASSYSYSYNEQFF. DNA of the CDR3: TGTGCCAGCAGTTACTCCTACTCCTACAATGAGCAGTTCTTC.

This clonotype appeared a few times. J is TRBJ2-7 and V is TRBV5-1; D unclear. V lost 4 bases and J lost 3, with 17 bases in between. The CDR3 runs 15 residues. Germline CDR1 reads SGHRS; CDR2 reads YFSETQ. In nucleotides, the CDR3 is TGCGCCAGCAGCCAACAATTGTTCCCTAACTACGAGCAGTACTTC. Translating it yields CASSQQLFPNYEQYF.

The rearrangement links TRBV6-2 or TRBV6-3 to TRBJ2-7, with D unresolved. V gave up 4 bases and J gave up 6 bases, with 10 bases separating them. Germline CDR1 MNHEY, CDR2 SVGEGT. This CDR3 spans 12 amino acids. The CDR3 DNA sequence: TGTGCCAGCAGTTTCTCCTCGGCCGAGCAGTACTTC. Protein: CASSFSSAEQYF.

This clonotype was counted a few times. The rearrangement uses TRBV9 and TRBJ2-3, with 11 positions matching TRBD2. This CDR3 region has 16 residues. Looked up from germline, CDR1 is SGDLS and CDR2 is YYNGEE. Germline trimming cut 3 bases from V and 4 bases from J; bases unmatched to any gene: 7. Here the CDR3 reads CASSEGTSGASDTQYF. Written as DNA, the CDR3 is TGTGCCAGCAGCGAGGGGACTAGCGGAGCCTCAGATACGCAGTATTTT.

The chain recombines TRBV28 with TRBJ1-2; D is possibly TRBD1 (5 bases). The CDR3 covers 12 residues. Between the trimmed V and J ends, which lost 7 bases and 6 bases, there was a span of 12 bases. CDR1 and CDR2 (germline): MDHEN, SYDVKM. CDR3 bases: TGTGCCAGCACCTTTTGGGGGAATGGCTACACCTTC. This translates into CASTFWGNGYTF.

This clonotype was recorded many times. The chain recombines TRBV6-1 with TRBJ1-1, with D maybe TRBD1 (5 bases). Germline V lookup: CDR1 MNHNS, CDR2 SASEGT. Trimming took 0 bases from V and 2 from J, leaving 10 bases between them. This CDR3 is built from 15 residues. The CDR3 spells CASSEAIGVNTEAFF. DNA of the CDR3: TGTGCCAGCAGTGAAGCCATAGGGGTAAACACTGAAGCTTTCTTT.

This clonotype was seen only a few times. The chain carries TRBV4-3 and TRBJ2-1; TRBD2 aligns across 13 bases. CDR1 is LGHNA and CDR2 is YSLEER in the germline V gene. V shed 3 bases and J 8 bases; nucleotides not matched to a gene: 16. This CDR3 is built from 19 residues. CDR3: CASSHQAGETSGRRDEQFF. CDR3 DNA sequence: TGCGCCAGCAGCCACCAGGCGGGGGAGACTAGCGGGAGGAGAGATGAGCAGTTCTTC.

This clonotype was seen more than once but under ten times. The chain recombines TRBV4-2 with TRBJ2-3; D could derive from TRBD1 or TRBD2 (6 bases each). V was cut by 0 bases and J by 2 bases, with 18 bases left in between. Germline lookup yields CDR1 LGHNA and CDR2 YNFKEQ. The CDR3 is 18 amino acids. The CDR3 bases are TGTGCCAGCAGCCAAGATGGGGGGACGACAGGTTTCACAGATACGCAGTATTTT. It codes for CASSQDGGTTGFTDTQYF.

This clonotype has ten or more counts. The chain employs TRBV5-1 and TRBJ2-7, with 10 bases matching TRBD1. Trimming cost V 4 bases and J 5 bases; bases outside gene matches: 6. CDR3 length equals 14 residues. In germline, CDR1 is SGHRS, CDR2 YFSETQ. For the CDR3, the DNA is TGCGCCAGCAGCGCCGGGACAGGGGACAACGAGCAGTACTTC. It encodes CASSAGTGDNEQYF. Based on the CDR3 plus reference TRBV5-1 and TRBJ2-7, the full variable domain is KAGVTQTPRYLIKTRGQQVTLSCSPISGHRSVSWYQQTPGQGLQFLFEYFSETQRNKGNFPGRFSGRQFSNSRSEMNVSTLELGDSALYLCASSAGTGDNEQYFGPGTRLTVT.

The V call is TRBV4-3, the J call TRBJ2-1; D not resolved. The CDR3 runs to 16 residues. Deletions cut 2 bases from V and 6 bases from J, with 17 bases between. Per the germline V gene, CDR1 is LGHNA and CDR2 is YSLEER. The CDR3 spells CASSQLMSSPGNEQFF. CDR3 nucleotides: TGCGCCAGCAGCCAATTAATGTCTTCGCCTGGCAATGAGCAGTTCTTC.

This clonotype has more than one count but fewer than ten. This chain connects TRBV4-2 to TRBJ2-1; D unresolved. The CDR3 consists of 12 residues. Germline V gene sequence: CDR1 LGHNA, CDR2 YNFKEQ. Trimming removed 4 bases from V and 7 bases from J, with 8 bases in between. As DNA, the CDR3 is TGTGCCAGCAGCCCACCAGCGAATGAGCAGTTCTTC. Encoded protein: CASSPPANEQFF.

V usage is TRBV6-1 and J usage is TRBJ1-5; no clear D. V shed 8 bases and J shed 4 bases, with 12 bases lying between them. Germline V gene data show CDR1 as MNHNS and CDR2 as SASEGT. This CDR3 region has 13 residues. The CDR3 sequence is CASGLLKNQPQHF. CDR3 nucleotide sequence: TGTGCCAGCGGCCTACTTAAAAATCAGCCCCAGCATTTT.

This clonotype came up many times. CDR3 loop: CASSLSGVNTEAFF. The CDR3 bases are TGTGCCAGCAGCTTATCTGGTGTGAACACTGAAGCTTTCTTT. V usage is TRBV7-8 and J usage is TRBJ1-1; no clear D gene. V dropped 2 bases and J dropped 0 bases, with 7 bases sitting between them. This CDR3 has 14 residues. Germline values: CDR1 SGHVS, CDR2 FQNEAQ.

The genes are TRBV24-1 and TRBJ2-1; D not certain. Trimming pared 2 bases from V and 9 bases from J, leaving 4 bases between. CDR3 length equals 11 residues. Germline values: CDR1 KGHDR, CDR2 SFDVKD. CDR3 nucleotides: TGTGCCACCAGTGATTCCGGTGAGCAGTTCTTC. Amino acids: CATSDSGEQFF.

This clonotype was seen a few times. This sequence joins TRBV7-8 and TRBJ2-1, with TRBD1 as a possible D gene (5 bases). Trimming shortened V by 4 bases and J by 5 bases, and 27 bases separated the two germline ends. The CDR3 sequence is 19 residues long. Germline lookup yields CDR1 SGHVS and CDR2 FQNEAQ. The CDR3 sequence: CASSSPPTPEGADHNEQFF. As DNA, the CDR3 is TGTGCCAGCAGCTCCCCGCCGACCCCCGAAGGGGCGGACCACAATGAGCAGTTCTTC.

This clonotype was counted at least ten times. The rearrangement joins TRBV7-9 to TRBJ1-1; TRBD1 agrees at 8 bases. V gave up 4 bases and J gave up 1 base; unmatched junction bases: 2. The CDR3 has 14 residues. Germline V gene data show CDR1 as SEHNR and CDR2 as FQNEAQ (reference sequence). CDR3 region: CASSSTGGNTEAFF. The CDR3 bases are TGTGCCAGCAGCTCCACAGGGGGGAACACTGAAGCTTTCTTT.

The chain has TRBV13 and TRBJ2-5; D unclear. The CDR3 sequence is 13 residues long. The V and J ends lost 3 bases and 1 base respectively, with 6 bases between them. Germline V CDR1 and CDR2: PRHDT, FYEKMQ (reference sequence). The CDR3 bases are TGTGCCAGCAGCTTGTCAGTCCAAGAGACCCAGTACTTC. Protein: CASSLSVQETQYF.

The rearrangement uses TRBV23-1 and TRBJ2-1; D might be TRBD1 (5 bases). TRBV23-1 is an ORF, and what it does is uncertain. CDR3 length: 14 amino acids. The V end lost 2 bases, the J end lost 6 bases, and 11 bases lay between the germline ends. For the CDR3, the DNA is TGCGCCAGCAGTCAAGTCCAGGGTGGCAATGAGCAGTTCTTC. It is translated as CASSQVQGGNEQFF.